This T cell receptor (beta chain) was sequenced in a study of graft-versus-host responses after intestinal transplantation. Study as a whole: Multivisceral, liver-intestinal, or isolated intestinal grafts were transplanted into recipients.

Germline values: CDR1 MNHEY, CDR2 SVGAGI. This CDR3 spans 12 amino acids. This clone was recorded once. Its antigen remains unidentified. The protocol was immunoSEQ multiplex PCR, while the TCRdb copy is restricted to in-frame clones and leaves out a portion. The sample records 70,000 to 100,000 clones, around 90% being singletons. This TCR came from a human donor who received an intestinal transplant. Here the sequenced sample was unstimulated CD4+ T cells sorted from spleen or lymph node cells, taken before intestinal transplant. The chain carries TRBV6-5 and TRBJ2-5; D unclear. The J call may not be correct, given that the DNA end is closer to TRBJ2-7. The chain's CDR3 is CASSLDAYEQYF. CDR3 DNA sequence: TGTGCCAGCAGCCTCGATGCCTACGAGCAGTACTTC.